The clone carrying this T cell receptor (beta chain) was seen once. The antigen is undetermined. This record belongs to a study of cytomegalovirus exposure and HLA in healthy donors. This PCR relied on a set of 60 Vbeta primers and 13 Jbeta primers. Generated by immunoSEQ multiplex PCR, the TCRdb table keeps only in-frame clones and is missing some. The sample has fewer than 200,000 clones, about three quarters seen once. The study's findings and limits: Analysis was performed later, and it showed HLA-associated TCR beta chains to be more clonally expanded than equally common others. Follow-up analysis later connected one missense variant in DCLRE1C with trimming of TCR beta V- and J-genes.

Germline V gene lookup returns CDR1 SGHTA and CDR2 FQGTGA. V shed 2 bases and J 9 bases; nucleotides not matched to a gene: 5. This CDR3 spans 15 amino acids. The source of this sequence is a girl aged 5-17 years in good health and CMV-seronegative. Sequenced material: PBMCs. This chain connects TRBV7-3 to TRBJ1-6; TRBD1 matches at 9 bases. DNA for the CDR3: TGTGCCAGCAGCTTAGGGACAGGGACTGGTTCACCCCTCCACTTT. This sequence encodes CASSLGTGTGSPLHF.